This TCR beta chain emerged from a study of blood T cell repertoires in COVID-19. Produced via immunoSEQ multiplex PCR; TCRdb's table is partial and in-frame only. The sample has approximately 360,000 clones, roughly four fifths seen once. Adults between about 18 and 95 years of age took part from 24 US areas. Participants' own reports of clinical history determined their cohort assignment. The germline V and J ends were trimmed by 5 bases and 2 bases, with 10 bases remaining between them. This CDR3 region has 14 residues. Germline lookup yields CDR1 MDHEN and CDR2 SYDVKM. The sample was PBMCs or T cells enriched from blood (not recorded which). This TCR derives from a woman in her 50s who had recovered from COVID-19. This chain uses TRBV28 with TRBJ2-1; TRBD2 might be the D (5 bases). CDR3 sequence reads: CASSPRATYNEQFF. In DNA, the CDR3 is TGTGCCAGCAGTCCGCGGGCGACCTACAATGAGCAGTTCTTC.